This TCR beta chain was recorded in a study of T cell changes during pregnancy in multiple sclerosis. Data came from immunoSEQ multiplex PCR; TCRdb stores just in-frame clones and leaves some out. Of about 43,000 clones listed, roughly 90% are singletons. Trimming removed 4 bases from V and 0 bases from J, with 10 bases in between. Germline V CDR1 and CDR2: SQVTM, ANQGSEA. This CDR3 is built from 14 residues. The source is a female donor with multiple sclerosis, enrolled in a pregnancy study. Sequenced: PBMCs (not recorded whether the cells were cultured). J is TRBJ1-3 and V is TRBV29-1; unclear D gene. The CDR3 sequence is CSVAPPDSGNTIYF. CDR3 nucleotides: TGCAGCGTTGCACCCCCAGACTCTGGAAACACCATATATTTT.